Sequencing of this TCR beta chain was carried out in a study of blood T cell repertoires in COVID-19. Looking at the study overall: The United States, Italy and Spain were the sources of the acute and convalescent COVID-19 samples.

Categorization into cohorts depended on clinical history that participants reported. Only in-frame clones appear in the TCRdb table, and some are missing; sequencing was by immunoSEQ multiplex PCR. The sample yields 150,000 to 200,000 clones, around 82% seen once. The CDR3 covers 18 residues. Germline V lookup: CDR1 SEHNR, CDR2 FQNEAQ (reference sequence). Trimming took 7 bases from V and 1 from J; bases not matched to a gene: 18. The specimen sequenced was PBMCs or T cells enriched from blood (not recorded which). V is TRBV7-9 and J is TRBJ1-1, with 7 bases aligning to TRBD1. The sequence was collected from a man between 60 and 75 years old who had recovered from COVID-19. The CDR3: CASNIQGSWGPRNTEAFF. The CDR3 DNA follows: TGTGCCAGCAATATACAGGGGAGTTGGGGCCCAAGGAACACTGAAGCTTTCTTT.